This T cell receptor (beta chain) came from a study of blood T cell repertoires in COVID-19. On the study more broadly: PBMCs, B-cell-depleted T cells, or T cells were the source of the cDNA or gDNA that made up the material.

In the original processing: Reference gene primer amplification gave nucleated cell count estimates. Profiled with immunoSEQ multiplex PCR; TCRdb holds only in-frame clones, not every one. V, J and clone size are those of that table, while D and trimming were read from the DNA. The sample carries around 170,000 clones, around 83% recorded once. Trimming removed 0 bases from V and 3 bases from J, with 9 bases in between. The germline gives CDR1 MNHNY, CDR2 SVGAGI (reference sequence). This CDR3 spans 14 amino acids. Sequenced input: peripheral blood. The chain is built from TRBV6-6 and TRBJ2-7, with a tentative D call TRBD2 (5 bases). This clonotype originated in a woman between 40 and 50 years old with acute or convalescent COVID-19. The CDR3 spells CASSYSGRDYEQYF. The CDR3 bases are TGTGCCAGCAGTTACTCTGGACGGGACTACGAGCAGTACTTC.